These T cell receptor beta chains were read from a single sample in a study of blood T cell repertoires in COVID-19. TCRdb's table, derived via immunoSEQ multiplex PCR, lists solely in-frame clones and lacks some. The table includes 10,000 to 15,000 clones, around 78% detected once. The sequencing input was peripheral blood. The source of these receptors is a human donor in a cohort sampled during active COVID-19. Each CDR3 is given with its conserved first and last residue. The order of the fields is J gene, V gene, clone size, D gene, CDR3 protein, CDR3 DNA. A D gene is named only where the DNA matches it firmly. Rows give clone size only sometimes, using once, few, many, or a class for an expanded clone.

TRBJ1-4 TRBV28 NA TRBD1 CASSDRQGSVWGLFF TGTGCCAGCAGTGATAGACAGGGGTCGGTGTGGGGACTGTTTTTT
TRBJ2-2 TRBV5-1 once TRBD1 CASSPTGGIGELFF TGCGCCAGCAGCCCCACAGGGGGGATCGGGGAGCTGTTTTTT
TRBJ1-1 TRBV25-1 NA TRBD1 CASSVPGTAEAFF TGTGCCAGCAGTGTCCCCGGGACAGCTGAAGCTTTCTTT
TRBJ2-5 TRBV7-2 once TRBD2 CASSPPGLAYQETQYF TGTGCCAGCAGCCCCCCGGGACTAGCCTACCAAGAGACCCAGTACTTC
TRBJ2-1 TRBV6-5 NA NA CASSYGGMVNEQFF TGTGCCAGCAGCTATGGGGGCATGGTCAATGAGCAGTTCTTC
TRBJ2-1 TRBV12-3/TRBV12-4 once NA CASSPRRGTEQFF TGTGCCAGCAGCCCCCGGCGGGGGACAGAGCAGTTCTTC
TRBJ2-3 TRBV29-1 few NA CSVETKLDTQYF TGCAGCGTTGAAACTAAGCTGGATACGCAGTATTTT
TRBJ1-2 TRBV7-9 NA TRBD1 CASSFGAGGDYGYTF TGTGCCAGCAGCTTCGGGGCAGGGGGCGACTATGGCTACACCTTC
TRBJ2-7 TRBV4-1 NA TRBD1 CASSQDPGQGKYEQYF TGCGCCAGCAGCCAGGACCCGGGACAGGGAAAATACGAGCAGTACTTC
TRBJ1-1 TRBV11-2 NA NA CASSYRRGTEAFF TGTGCCAGCAGCTACCGACGCGGCACTGAAGCTTTCTTT
TRBJ1-4 TRBV5-4 NA TRBD1 CASSFDNRGITNEKLFF TGTGCCAGCAGCTTTGATAACAGGGGGATTACTAATGAAAAACTGTTTTTT
TRBJ2-7 TRBV25-1 NA NA CASSVGGLYEQYF TGTGCCAGCAGTGTGGGGGGGCTGTACGAGCAGTACTTC
TRBJ1-6 TRBV6-5 NA TRBD1 CASSYSTGGNSPLHF TGTGCCAGCAGTTACTCGACAGGGGGTAATTCACCCCTCCACTTT
TRBJ2-7 TRBV9 NA TRBD1 CASSVGDRGYEQYF TGTGCCAGCAGCGTAGGGGACAGGGGGTACGAGCAGTACTTC
TRBJ2-1 TRBV28 NA NA CASSLASAFISNEQFF TGTGCCAGCAGTTTGGCTAGCGCCTTTATCTCCAATGAGCAGTTCTTC
TRBJ2-7 TRBV7-9 few TRBD1 CAVPGQSYEQYF TGTGCCGTTCCGGGACAGTCCTACGAGCAGTACTTC
TRBJ1-2 TRBV19 NA TRBD1 CASSIGQGGYGYTF TGTGCCAGTAGTATCGGCCAGGGGGGCTATGGCTACACCTTC
TRBJ2-2 TRBV19 NA NA CASSSGTGELFF TGTGCCAGTAGTTCGGGGACCGGGGAGCTGTTTTTT
TRBJ2-3 TRBV3-1/TRBV3-2 NA NA CASSHSFTDTQYF TGTGCCAGCAGCCATTCTTTCACAGATACGCAGTATTTT
TRBJ2-5 TRBV7-2 NA TRBD2 CASSLAPPGGAQETQYF TGTGCCAGCAGCTTAGCGCCCCCCGGGGGGGCCCAAGAGACCCAGTACTTC